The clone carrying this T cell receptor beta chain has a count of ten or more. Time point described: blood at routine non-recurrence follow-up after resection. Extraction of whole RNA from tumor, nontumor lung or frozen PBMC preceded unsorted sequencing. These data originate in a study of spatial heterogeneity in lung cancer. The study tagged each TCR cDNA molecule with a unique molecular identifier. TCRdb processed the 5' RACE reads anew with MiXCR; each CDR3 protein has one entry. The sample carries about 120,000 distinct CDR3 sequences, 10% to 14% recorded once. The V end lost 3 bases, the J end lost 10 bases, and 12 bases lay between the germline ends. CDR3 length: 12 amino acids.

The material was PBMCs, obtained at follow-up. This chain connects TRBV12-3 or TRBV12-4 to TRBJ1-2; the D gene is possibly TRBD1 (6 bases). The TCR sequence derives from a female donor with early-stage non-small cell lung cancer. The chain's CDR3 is CASSFGDTAYTF. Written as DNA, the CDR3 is TGTGCCAGCAGTTTTGGGGACACTGCCTACACCTTC.